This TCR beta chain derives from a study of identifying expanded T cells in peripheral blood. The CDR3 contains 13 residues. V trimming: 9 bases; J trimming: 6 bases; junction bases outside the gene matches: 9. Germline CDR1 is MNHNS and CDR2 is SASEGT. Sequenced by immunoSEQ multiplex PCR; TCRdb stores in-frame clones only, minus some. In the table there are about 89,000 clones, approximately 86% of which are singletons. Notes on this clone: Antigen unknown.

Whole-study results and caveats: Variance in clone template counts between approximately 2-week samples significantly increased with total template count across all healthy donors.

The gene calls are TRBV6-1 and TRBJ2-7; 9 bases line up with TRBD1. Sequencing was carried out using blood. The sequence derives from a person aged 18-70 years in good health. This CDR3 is CASKPGQGFEQYF. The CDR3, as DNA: TGTGCCAGTAAACCGGGACAGGGTTTCGAGCAGTACTTC.